This TCR beta chain was captured by sequencing in a study of blood T cells in healthy people across ages. It was with a sample-barcoded 5' primer and a J-beta primer mix that a second PCR of roughly 7 to 12 cycles was run. One entry per CDR3 protein results from TCRdb running MiXCR on the 5' RACE reads. The table lists roughly 2 million distinct CDR3 sequences, around 48% of them singletons, with around 2.1% in the top ten. This CDR3 comprises 15 residues. V lost 5 bases, J lost 7 bases, and 18 bases lay in between. Germline V gene lookup returns CDR1 PRHDT and CDR2 FYEKMQ (reference sequence). Study-level results: It was not possible, with unsorted PBMCs, to conclusively compare naive and antigen-experienced cells. As naive T cell percentage varied, TCR beta diversity correlated strongly with it. Per-million-T-cell TCR beta diversity fell roughly linearly with age.

This clonotype was seen a handful of times. Its antigen is undetermined. The individuals who served as donors were healthy Caucasians living in Russia, aged roughly 6 to 90. The chain has TRBV13 and TRBJ2-1; D perhaps matches TRBD1 (6 bases). Sequenced material: blood. The sequence was collected from a woman in her forties in good health. The CDR3: CASSTRTDPRNEQFF. The DNA of the CDR3 is TGTGCCAGCAGCACCCGGACAGACCCAAGGAATGAGCAGTTCTTC.